These 5 T cell receptor beta chains were sequenced from one sample in a study of blood T cell repertoires in COVID-19. Sequenced by immunoSEQ multiplex PCR; TCRdb stores in-frame clones only, minus some. The profile covers hundreds of thousands of clones, with 85% to 90% appearing a single time and 11% taken by the ten largest. The sequencing input was peripheral blood. These TCRs come from a woman aged 25 to 45 with COVID-19, enrolled during active disease.

This chain uses TRBV19 with TRBJ1-5; D is possibly TRBD1 (5 bases). From germline, CDR1 is LNHDA and CDR2 SQIVND (reference sequence). The CDR3 has 14 amino acids. Trimming removed 8 bases at V and 4 bases at J, with 15 bases between. As DNA, the CDR3 is TGTGCCAGTGAGGCAGGGAGGATTAATCAGCCCCAGCATTTT. It is translated as CASEAGRINQPQHF. The full variable domain, completed using reference TRBV19 and TRBJ1-5, is DGGITQSPKYLFRKEGQNVTLSCEQNLNHDAMYWYRQDPGQGLRLIYYSQIVNDFQKGDIAEGYSVSREKKESFPLTVTSAQKNPTAFYLCASEAGRINQPQHFGDGTRLSIL.

The chain has TRBV5-1 and TRBJ2-7; TRBD2 agrees at 13 bases. Per germline, CDR1 SGHRS and CDR2 YFSETQ. Trimming at V came to 4 bases and at J to 5 bases, leaving 6 bases not matched to a gene. The CDR3 covers 15 residues. The CDR3, as DNA: TGCGCCAGCAGCGGACTAGCGGGGGCGTCGAACGAGCAGTACTTC. Translation: CASSGLAGASNEQYF.

The table lists this clone with a count of one. V usage is TRBV13 and J usage is TRBJ1-1; 7 nucleotides line up with TRBD1. The CDR3 spans 16 residues. With 2 bases clipped from V and 5 bases from J, the junction kept 11 bases outside the gene matches. Looked up from germline, CDR1 is PRHDT and CDR2 is FYEKMQ (reference sequence). DNA for the CDR3: TGTGCCAGCAGCTTACTTACGACAACAGGGGCAACTGAAGCTTTCTTT. Protein sequence: CASSLLTTTGATEAFF.

V and J are TRBV5-4 and TRBJ1-1; D unresolved. Germline V gives CDR1 SGHNT, CDR2 YYREEE (reference sequence). The V and J ends lost 5 bases and 4 bases respectively, with 15 bases between them. This CDR3 is 14 amino acids long. The DNA of the CDR3 is TGTGCCAGCAGTATATGGGGAGGGCTCACTGAAGCTTTCTTT. Its translation is CASSIWGGLTEAFF.

The chain couples TRBV5-8 to TRBJ1-4; D gene unclear. The CDR3 loop spans 17 amino acids. Germline CDR1 reads SGHTS; CDR2 reads YDEGEE. Trimming took off 2 bases at V and 0 bases at J, with 14 bases between the two ends. CDR3 region: CASSLGRGAATNEKLFF. CDR3 DNA: TGTGCCAGCAGCTTAGGCCGGGGAGCGGCAACTAATGAAAAACTGTTTTTT.